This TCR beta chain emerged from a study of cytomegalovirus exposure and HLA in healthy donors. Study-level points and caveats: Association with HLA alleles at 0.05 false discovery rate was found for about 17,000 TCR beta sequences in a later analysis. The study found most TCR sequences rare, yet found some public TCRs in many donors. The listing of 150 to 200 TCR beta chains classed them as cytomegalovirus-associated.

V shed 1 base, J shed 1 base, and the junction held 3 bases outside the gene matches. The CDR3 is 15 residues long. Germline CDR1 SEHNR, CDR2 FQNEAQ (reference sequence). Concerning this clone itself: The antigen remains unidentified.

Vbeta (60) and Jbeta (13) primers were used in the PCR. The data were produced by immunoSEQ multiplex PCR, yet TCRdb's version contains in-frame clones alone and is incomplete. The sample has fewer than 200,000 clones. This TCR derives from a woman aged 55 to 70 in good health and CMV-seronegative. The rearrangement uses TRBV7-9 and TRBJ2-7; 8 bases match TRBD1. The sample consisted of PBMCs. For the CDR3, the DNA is TGTGCCAGCAGCTTAGGACAGGGGAGTTCCTACGAGCAGTACTTC. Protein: CASSLGQGSSYEQYF.